This record covers a single T cell receptor beta chain. The antigen is undetermined. V lost 4 bases and J 5 bases, leaving 16 bases between the germline ends. Per the germline V gene, CDR1 is SGHRS and CDR2 is YFSETQ. The CDR3 runs to 14 residues. The authors used template switching to add a universal primer site and gave cDNA unique molecular identifiers. TCRdb fed the 5' RACE reads into MiXCR, producing one record per CDR3 protein. The repertoire holds a few hundred thousand distinct CDR3 sequences, with 13% to 15% as singletons. The sample belongs to a study of identical twins. Study-wide results and limits: Twin-shared out-of-frame alpha sequences were enriched for low generation probability. In cord blood, abundant beta clonotypes had fewer insertions; memory showed no trend.

The data were also submitted as part of a second study, on yellow fever vaccine responses in identical twins. This second study says: Twins showed a vaccine T cell response that reportedly seemed partly convergent, partly personalized.

The clonotype originates from a woman younger than 30 in good health. The chain employs TRBV5-1 and TRBJ2-7; maybe TRBD1 (6 bases). The sequenced sample consisted of CD4+ T cells sorted from blood. This CDR3 reads CASSQQGVRDEQYF. The CDR3 DNA reads TGCGCCAGCAGCCAACAGGGAGTACGGGACGAGCAGTACTTC.